This T cell receptor beta chain was retrieved from a study of blood T cell repertoires in COVID-19. Study at large: Acute-phase and convalescent COVID-19 samples originated in the United States, Italy and Spain. Nucleic acid was either cDNA or gDNA, and it came from T cells, B-cell-depleted T cells, or PBMCs.

The length of the CDR3 is 15 residues. In germline, CDR1 is SGHTA, CDR2 FQGNSA. V trimming: 0 bases; J trimming: 11 bases; junction bases outside the gene matches: 8. Authors' processing steps: Reference gene primer amplification gave nucleated cell count estimates. Only in-frame clones appear in the TCRdb table, and some are missing; sequencing was by immunoSEQ multiplex PCR. V and J calls and clone size are given by that table; D and trimming were obtained from the DNA. The data contain fewer than 250,000 clones, about nine tenths of them singletons. This clone occurred a few times. Sequenced: peripheral blood. The V and J genes are TRBV7-2 and TRBJ1-2, with TRBD1 matching over 11 bases. This clonotype originated in a woman aged 60 to 75 who had recovered from COVID-19. The CDR3 here is CASSLAPDRGLDYTF. Written as DNA, the CDR3 is TGTGCCAGCAGCTTAGCCCCGGACAGGGGGCTCGATTACACCTTC.